A single sample gave rise to the 20 T cell receptor beta chains below, sequenced in a study of cytotoxic CD8 clonotypes in ibrutinib-treated CLL. Clones were read by immunoSEQ multiplex PCR, and TCRdb kept only the in-frame ones, dropping some. Here the sample spans approximately 280,000 clones, roughly three quarters being singletons. Source: PBMCs, taken at disease progression, from a patient treated with ibrutinib. The receptors come from a human donor with chronic lymphocytic leukemia.

V usage is TRBV28 and J usage is TRBJ2-1; D is possibly TRBD2 (6 bases). The CDR3 covers 14 residues. The germline gives CDR1 MDHEN, CDR2 SYDVKM. Trimming removed 3 bases at V and 6 bases at J, with 12 bases between. DNA for the CDR3: TGTGCCAGCAGTTTGACGGGAGCTCGCAATGAGCAGTTCTTC. This gives the protein CASSLTGARNEQFF.

V is TRBV11-2 and J is TRBJ2-1; TRBD2 matches at 7 bases. The CDR3 length is 16 residues. CDR1 SGHAT and CDR2 FQNNGV come from the germline V gene. Unmatched junction bases numbered 9, after V lost 7 bases and J lost 0 bases. As DNA, the CDR3 is TGTGCCAGCACCCGATCCCGCGGGAGCTCCTACAATGAGCAGTTCTTC. This gives the protein CASTRSRGSSYNEQFF.

On this clone itself: Additional DNA sequences in this sample encode the identical CDR3. The V gene is TRBV5-1, the J gene TRBJ2-7; TRBD1 agrees at 8 bases. The CDR3 extends over 15 amino acids. Per germline, CDR1 SGHRS and CDR2 YFSETQ. With V trimmed by 1 base and J by 0 bases, 3 bases remained unmatched. This chain's CDR3 is CASSLTGTGSYEQYF. Here the CDR3 DNA reads TGCGCCAGCAGCTTGACCGGGACAGGCTCCTACGAGCAGTACTTC.

The CDR3 loop reads CASSLFRQRSTGELFF. CDR3 bases: TGTGCCAGCAGCTTGTTTCGACAGAGGAGCACCGGGGAGCTGTTTTTT. The J gene is TRBJ2-2, the V gene TRBV5-6; TRBD1 is a possible D gene (5 bases). The CDR3 sequence is 16 residues long. V was shortened by 1 base and J by 4 bases, with 14 bases between the two germline ends. Germline V CDR1 and CDR2: SGHDT, YYEEEE.

The V and J genes are TRBV4-1 and TRBJ2-3; 7 nucleotides align to TRBD1. Looked up from germline, CDR1 is MGHRA and CDR2 is YSYEKL. The ends lost 2 bases at V and 2 bases at J; junction bases unmatched: 13. CDR3 size: 18 residues. DNA of the CDR3: TGCGCCAGCAGCCAAAGAACAGGGGCTCGCCTCCTCACAGATACGCAGTATTTT. Translating it yields CASSQRTGARLLTDTQYF.

V gene TRBV5-8 combines with J gene TRBJ2-3; 10 bases are a match to TRBD2. The CDR3 extends over 18 amino acids. The V segment lost 0 bases and the J segment 1 base; nucleotides outside the gene matches: 8. The V gene's germline CDR1 is SGHTS and CDR2 YDEGEE. The CDR3 protein is CASSLVRLAGVRTDTQYF. DNA of the CDR3: TGTGCCAGCAGCTTGGTTCGGCTAGCGGGGGTCCGCACAGATACGCAGTATTTT.

The V call is TRBV6-1, the J call TRBJ1-2, with D unclear. CDR3 length equals 14 residues. Trimming took 1 base from V and 4 from J, leaving 10 bases between them. The germline V gene encodes CDR1 MNHNS and CDR2 SASEGT. The CDR3 protein is CASSEGRYLYGYTF. For the CDR3, the DNA is TGTGCCAGCAGTGAAGGGCGGTACCTCTATGGCTACACCTTC.

The J gene is TRBJ1-3, the V gene TRBV11-2, with unresolved D. The CDR3 extends over 14 amino acids. V was pared by 3 bases and J by 2 bases, with 8 bases between. Germline assignment: CDR1 SGHAT and CDR2 FQNNGV. As DNA, the CDR3 is TGTGCCAGCAGCTTGTCGAGTGCTGGAAACACCATATATTTT. Its translation: CASSLSSAGNTIYF. Using reference TRBV11-2 and TRBJ1-3 for the parts outside the CDR3, the full variable domain is EAGVAQSPRYKIIEKRQSVAFWCNPISGHATLYWYQQILGQGPKLLIQFQNNGVVDDSQLPKDRFSAERLKGVDSTLKIQPAKLEDSAVYLCASSLSSAGNTIYFGEGSWLTVV.

The gene calls are TRBV27 and TRBJ1-6; possibly TRBD1 for D (5 bases). The CDR3 totals 15 residues. Trimming left V 6 bases short and J 2 bases short, with 11 bases between. The germline CDR1 and CDR2 sequences are MNHEY and SMNVEV (reference sequence). The CDR3 nucleotides read TGTGCCAGCAGCTCTAGGACACCCTATAATTCACCCCTCCACTTT. This gives the protein CASSSRTPYNSPLHF.

The genes are TRBV10-3 and TRBJ1-3; 9 bases match TRBD1. In germline, CDR1 is ENHRY, CDR2 SYGVKD. This CDR3 region has 14 residues. With V trimmed by 4 bases and J by 4 bases, 2 bases remained unmatched. The CDR3 spells CAISGTGVGNTIYF. CDR3 DNA sequence: TGTGCCATCAGTGGGACAGGGGTGGGAAACACCATATATTTT.

The V gene is TRBV5-1, the J gene TRBJ1-2; 8 bases align to TRBD1. Germline V lookup: CDR1 SGHRS, CDR2 YFSETQ. V shed 4 bases and J 2 bases; nucleotides not matched to a gene: 13. There are 17 residues in the CDR3. The CDR3 DNA sequence: TGCGCCAGCAGCATGGGGCCGGGGACAGGTGGGAACTATGGCTACACCTTC. Encoded protein: CASSMGPGTGGNYGYTF. Full variable domain (missing parts from reference TRBV5-1 and TRBJ1-2): KAGVTQTPRYLIKTRGQQVTLSCSPISGHRSVSWYQQTPGQGLQFLFEYFSETQRNKGNFPGRFSGRQFSNSRSEMNVSTLELGDSALYLCASSMGPGTGGNYGYTFGSGTRLTVV.

V and J are TRBV5-4 and TRBJ1-2, with unresolved D. The CDR3 has 12 residues. Trimming stripped 0 bases from V and 7 bases from J, with 7 bases between. Germline assignment: CDR1 SGHNT and CDR2 YYREEE (reference sequence). CDR3 DNA sequence: TGTGCCAGCAGCTTGGAGGGTTCTGGCTACACCTTC. This encodes CASSLEGSGYTF.

The rearrangement links TRBV7-2 to TRBJ2-7; D is undetermined. There are 13 residues in the CDR3. Germline CDR1 is SGHTA and CDR2 is FQGNSA. V lost 4 bases and J 2 bases, leaving 9 bases between the germline ends. The CDR3 DNA follows: TGTGCCAGCAGCTCAGCTCCAACCTACGAGCAGTACTTC. It codes for CASSSAPTYEQYF.

The chain couples TRBV5-4 to TRBJ2-2; TRBD2 matches at 9 bases. The CDR3 covers 17 residues. In germline, CDR1 is SGHNT, CDR2 YYREEE (reference sequence). Trimming cost V 4 bases and J 2 bases; bases outside gene matches: 9. For the CDR3, the DNA is TGTGCCAGCAGCCCGGAGGCTAGCGGGATCAACACCGGGGAGCTGTTTTTT. This encodes CASSPEASGINTGELFF.

The chain uses TRBV7-8 and TRBJ1-5; D uncertain. The CDR3 covers 15 residues. The V gene lost 7 bases and the J gene lost 1 base, with 14 bases spanning the gap. Germline CDR1 reads SGHVS; CDR2 reads FQNEAQ. CDR3 in amino acids: CASILRLGSNQPQHF. In nucleotides, the CDR3 is TGTGCCAGCATCCTCCGTCTCGGGAGCAATCAGCCCCAGCATTTT.

The chain links TRBV7-6 to TRBJ2-1, with 16 bases identical to TRBD2. Germline CDR1 and CDR2: SGHVS and FNYEAQ. CDR3 length equals 15 residues. Trimming cost V 5 bases and J 7 bases; bases outside gene matches: 2. The CDR3 here is CASSRGLAGGNEQFF. The CDR3 DNA is TGTGCCAGCAGCCGGGGACTAGCGGGAGGGAATGAGCAGTTCTTC.

In this sample, this clone turned up once. The chain carries TRBV11-2 and TRBJ2-7; the D gene is possibly TRBD2 (5 bases). Germline V lookup: CDR1 SGHAT, CDR2 FQNNGV. Trimming took 5 bases from V and 1 from J, leaving 15 bases between them. The CDR3 runs to 15 residues. The CDR3 loop reads CASSPVRAWSYEQYF. The CDR3 DNA reads TGTGCCAGCAGCCCAGTGAGGGCTTGGTCCTACGAGCAGTACTTC.

This rearrangement joins TRBV18 to TRBJ1-1; possible D gene TRBD1, 5 bases. V was clipped by 4 bases and J by 11 bases, with 11 bases between them. The CDR3 sequence is 11 residues long. The germline CDR1 and CDR2 sequences are KGHSH and LQKENI. In DNA form, the CDR3 reads TGTGCCAGCTCACTCTGGGGGGATGCTTTCTTT. It specifies CASSLWGDAFF.

The V gene is TRBV5-5, the J gene TRBJ2-7; D possibly corresponds to TRBD1 (6 bases). Germline CDR1 and CDR2: SGHKS and YYEKEE (reference sequence). The CDR3 has 13 amino acids. Trimming took off 0 bases at V and 6 bases at J, with 10 bases between the two ends. Here the CDR3 reads CASSLEQGGEQYF. DNA of the CDR3: TGTGCCAGCAGCTTGGAACAGGGTGGCGAGCAGTACTTC. Based on the CDR3 plus reference TRBV5-5 and TRBJ2-7, the full variable domain is DAGVTQSPTHLIKTRGQQVTLRCSPISGHKSVSWYQQVLGQGPQFIFQYYEKEERGRGNFPDRFSARQFPNYSSELNVNALLLGDSALYLCASSLEQGGEQYFGPGTRLTVT.

The gene calls are TRBV4-1 and TRBJ1-3; D gene ambiguous. CDR1 is MGHRA, CDR2 YSYEKL, per germline. Trimming removed 2 bases at V and 0 bases at J, with 8 bases between. The CDR3 is 15 residues long. As DNA, the CDR3 is TGCGCCAGCAGCCAATGGGTGAGCTCTGGAAACACCATATATTTT. Its protein product is CASSQWVSSGNTIYF.